The 14 T cell receptor beta chains listed next were all sequenced from one sample in a study of blood T cell repertoires in COVID-19. Some clones are missing from TCRdb's copy, which holds only in-frame ones; the method was immunoSEQ multiplex PCR. The sample holds fewer than 95,000 clones; roughly 70% are singletons and the top ten take 3.9%. The specimen was peripheral blood. The receptors were gathered from a man aged 70-80 years with COVID-19, enrolled during active disease.

The chain is built from TRBV6-5 and TRBJ1-1, with D possibly matching TRBD1 (5 bases). Germline assignment: CDR1 MNHEY and CDR2 SVGAGI. There are 12 residues in the CDR3. With 7 bases removed from V and 7 bases from J, the gap between germline ends came to 13 bases. This chain's CDR3 is CASMVRAIEAFF. The CDR3 DNA reads as TGTGCCAGCATGGTCAGGGCCATTGAAGCTTTCTTT.

The chain combines TRBV2 with TRBJ1-4; a possible D gene is TRBD1 (6 bases). The CDR3 consists of 14 residues. The germline gives CDR1 SNHLY, CDR2 FYNNEI. Trimming stripped 6 bases from V and 3 bases from J, with 11 bases between. The CDR3 loop is CASSYRAANEKLFF. The CDR3 DNA reads TGTGCCAGCAGCTACAGGGCGGCTAATGAAAAACTGTTTTTT. The entire variable domain, with the rest obtained from reference TRBV2 and TRBJ1-4, is as follows: EPEVTQTPSHQVTQMGQEVILRCVPISNHLYFYWYRQILGQKVEFLVSFYNNEISEKSEIFDDQFSVERPDGSNFTLKIRSTKLEDSAMYFCASSYRAANEKLFFGSGTQLSVL.

The rearrangement joins TRBV19 to TRBJ1-5; D not resolved. CDR1 is LNHDA and CDR2 is SQIVND in the germline V gene (reference sequence). Trimming removed 5 bases from V and 8 bases from J, with 10 bases in between. There are 12 residues in the CDR3. The CDR3 coding sequence is TGTGCCAGTAGTGCCCCCGGTGAGCCCCAGCATTTT. Translated: CASSAPGEPQHF.

The chain has TRBV27 and TRBJ2-4; 9 nucleotides match TRBD1. The J segment lost 3 bases and the V segment lost 6 bases, leaving 12 bases of the junction unmatched. Germline values: CDR1 MNHEY, CDR2 SMNVEV (reference sequence). CDR3 length: 17 amino acids. In DNA form, the CDR3 reads TGTGCCAGCAGAAGACCAAGGGGACAGGGAGGCAAAAACATTCAGTACTTC. Translation gives CASRRPRGQGGKNIQYF.

V usage is TRBV19 and J usage is TRBJ2-5, with 8 nucleotides matching TRBD2. Germline CDR1 reads LNHDA; CDR2 reads SQIVND (reference sequence). The CDR3 sequence is 17 residues long. The V and J ends lost 4 bases and 5 bases, in that order; junction bases with no gene match: 15. The CDR3 DNA is TGTGCCAGTAGTACTTCCTCCACCCGGACTAGCAGGGAGACCCAGTACTTC. Amino acids: CASSTSSTRTSRETQYF.

The chain couples TRBV19 to TRBJ2-7; TRBD2 agrees at 7 bases. This CDR3 contains 16 residues. V lost 5 bases and J lost 0; bases outside the gene matches: 10. Germline lookup yields CDR1 LNHDA and CDR2 SQIVND (reference sequence). CDR3 region: CASSPWGLLSSYEQYF. CDR3 nucleotide sequence: TGTGCCAGTAGTCCCTGGGGACTATTAAGCTCCTACGAGCAGTACTTC.

This clone was seen once. This sequence joins TRBV6-5 and TRBJ1-5, with D tentatively TRBD1 (5 bases). CDR1 and CDR2 (germline): MNHEY, SVGAGI. Trimming pared 5 bases from V and 0 bases from J, leaving 8 bases between. The CDR3 covers 14 residues. In DNA, the CDR3 is TGTGCCAGCAGTCGGACACTTAGCAATCAGCCCCAGCATTTT. It translates to CASSRTLSNQPQHF.

This sequence joins TRBV7-9 and TRBJ2-1, with D possibly matching TRBD1 (6 bases). Trimming shortened V by 6 bases and J by 3 bases, and 15 bases separated the two germline ends. The CDR3 sequence is 15 residues long. The germline CDR1 and CDR2 sequences are SEHNR and FQNEAQ (reference sequence). The CDR3 DNA reads as TGTGCCAGCAGACCCGGGACATCCGGCTACAATGAGCAGTTCTTC. Its translation is CASRPGTSGYNEQFF.

The chain uses TRBV9 and TRBJ2-7; D is possibly TRBD1 (6 bases). This CDR3 is 16 amino acids long. The V gene lost 4 bases and the J gene lost 2 bases, with 19 bases spanning the gap. CDR1 is SGDLS and CDR2 is YYNGEE in the germline V gene. The CDR3 loop reads CASSSHPLQGTYEQYF. CDR3 in DNA: TGTGCCAGCAGCTCCCACCCCCTACAGGGAACCTACGAGCAGTACTTC.

The V and J genes are TRBV7-9 and TRBJ2-1; 7 nucleotides align to TRBD2. The CDR3 is 16 amino acids. The germline CDR1 and CDR2 sequences are SEHNR and FQNEAQ (reference sequence). J lost 0 bases, V lost 5 bases, and 7 bases had no gene match. Written as DNA, the CDR3 is TGTGCCAGCAGCCTCTGGGAGGGGAGCTCCTACAATGAGCAGTTCTTC. Protein sequence: CASSLWEGSSYNEQFF.

V gene TRBV7-9 combines with J gene TRBJ2-1; 10 positions match TRBD1. The CDR3 has 11 amino acids. Germline V gene lookup returns CDR1 SEHNR and CDR2 FQNEAQ (reference sequence). V shed 10 bases, J shed 10 bases, and the junction held 4 bases outside the gene matches. The CDR3 DNA sequence: TGTGCCAACGGACAGGGGGAAGAGCAGTTCTTC. Encoded protein: CANGQGEEQFF. The full variable domain, completed using reference TRBV7-9 and TRBJ2-1, is DTGVSQNPRHKITKRGQNVTFRCDPISEHNRLYWYRQTLGQGPEFLTYFQNEAQLEKSRLLSDRFSAERPKGSFSTLEIQRTEQGDSAMYLCANGQGEEQFFGPGTRLTVL.

The chain employs TRBV6-5 and TRBJ2-7; no definite D call. CDR1 and CDR2 from the germline V gene are MNHEY and SVGAGI. This CDR3 spans 11 amino acids. V was cut by 6 bases and J by 5 bases, with 8 bases left in between. The CDR3 is CASSPLDEQYF. For the CDR3, the DNA is TGTGCCAGCAGCCCATTAGACGAGCAGTACTTC.

V and J are TRBV7-2 and TRBJ1-5, with D perhaps matching TRBD1 (5 bases). This CDR3 contains 13 residues. V was clipped by 1 base and J by 7 bases, with 8 bases between them. The germline gives CDR1 SGHTA, CDR2 FQGNSA. Written as DNA, the CDR3 is TGTGCCAGCAGCTTAGAGCGGGGCCAGCCCCAGCATTTT. Translated, it gives CASSLERGQPQHF. Combining the CDR3 with reference TRBV7-2 and TRBJ1-5 gives the whole variable domain GAGVSQSPSNKVTEKGKDVELRCDPISGHTALYWYRQSLGQGLEFLIYFQGNSAPDKSGLPSDRFSAERTGGSVSTLTIQRTQQEDSAVYLCASSLERGQPQHFGDGTRLSIL.

The chain has TRBV10-3 and TRBJ2-4; TRBD1 might be the D (6 bases). The CDR3 is 14 amino acids. The germline V gene has CDR1 ENHRY and CDR2 SYGVKD. The V and J ends lost 2 bases and 6 bases respectively, with 11 bases between them. The chain's CDR3 is CAISEGQQPNIQYF. Written as DNA, the CDR3 is TGTGCCATCAGTGAGGGACAGCAACCAAACATTCAGTACTTC.